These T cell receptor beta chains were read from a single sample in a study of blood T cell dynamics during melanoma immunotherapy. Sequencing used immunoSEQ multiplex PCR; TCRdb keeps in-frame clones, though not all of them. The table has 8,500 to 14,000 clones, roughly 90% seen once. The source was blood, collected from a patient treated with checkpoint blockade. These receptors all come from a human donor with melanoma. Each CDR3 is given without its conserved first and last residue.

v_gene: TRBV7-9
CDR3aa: ASGEVGRETQY

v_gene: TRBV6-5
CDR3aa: ASSWAGRAGNTIY

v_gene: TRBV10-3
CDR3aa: AISEPRQGYEQY

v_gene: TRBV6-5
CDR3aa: ASSYSRETQY

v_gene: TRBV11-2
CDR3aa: ASDPGPRWYGYT

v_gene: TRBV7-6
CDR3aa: ASSPPQGTQY

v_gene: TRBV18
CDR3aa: ASSPPVGPSGETQY

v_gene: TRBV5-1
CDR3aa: ASSLWGPGPNEQF

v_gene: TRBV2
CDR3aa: ASRVDRGNQPQH

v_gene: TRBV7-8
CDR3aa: ASTLWGNDQF

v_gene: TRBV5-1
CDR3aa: ASSPGTGGTDTQY

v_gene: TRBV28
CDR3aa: ASSFAGGYTDTQY

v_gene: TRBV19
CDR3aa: ASSPGGVHEQY

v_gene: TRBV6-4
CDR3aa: ASSDSGNSPLH

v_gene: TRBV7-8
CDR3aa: ASTQQMANTEAF

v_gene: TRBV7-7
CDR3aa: ASSPGGLAASETQY

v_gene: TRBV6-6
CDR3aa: ASSKESGSALYEQY

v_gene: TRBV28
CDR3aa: ASGDTQY

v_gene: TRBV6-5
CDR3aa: ASSYGTLYEQY

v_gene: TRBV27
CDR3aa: ASTLAGPTYNEQF

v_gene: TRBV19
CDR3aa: ASSIPGVWGSTSGANVLT

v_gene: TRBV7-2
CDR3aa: ASTSGAAGNQPQH

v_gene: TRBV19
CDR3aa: ASSISDAGTQY

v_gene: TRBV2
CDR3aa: ASSEGAGGPETQY

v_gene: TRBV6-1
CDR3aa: ASRGQGAEAF

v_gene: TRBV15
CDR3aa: ATSRGAGRGNGNQPQH

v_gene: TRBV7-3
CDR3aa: ASSLGGTGHSGANVLT

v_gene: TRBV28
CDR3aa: ASSPRDRTEKLF

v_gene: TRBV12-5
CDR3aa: ASGLVLSPTGLSGNTIY

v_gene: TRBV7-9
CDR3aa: ASSRENQPQH

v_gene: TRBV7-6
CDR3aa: ASSSPRGGTEAF

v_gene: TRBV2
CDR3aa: ASSEGGASNYGYT

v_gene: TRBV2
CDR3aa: ASMGSNYGYT

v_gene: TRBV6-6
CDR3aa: ASSYSIANYNEQF

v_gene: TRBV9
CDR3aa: ASSVGGAGGTDTQY

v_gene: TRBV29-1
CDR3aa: SATQANSYEQY

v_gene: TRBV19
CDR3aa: ASSISGADNEQF